The next 18 T cell receptor beta chains were all read from a single sample in a study of T cell changes during pregnancy in multiple sclerosis. Measured with immunoSEQ multiplex PCR; TCRdb has only the in-frame clones, and not every one. The table has approximately 53,000 clones, about 92% seen once. The sample in question was CD4+ T cells from peripheral blood mononuclear cells, obtained before pregnancy. These receptor sequences come from a female donor with multiple sclerosis, enrolled in a pregnancy study.

The chain is built from TRBV10-2 and TRBJ2-7; the match to TRBD2 covers 8 bases. Germline CDR1 is WSHSY and CDR2 is SAAADI. The J segment lost 2 bases and the V segment lost 4 bases, leaving 22 bases of the junction unmatched. The CDR3 is 20 residues long. The chain's CDR3 is CASSGALPPWGRGATYEQYF. The CDR3 DNA reads as TGCGCCAGCAGTGGGGCGTTGCCCCCCTGGGGGCGGGGGGCCACCTACGAGCAGTACTTC.

This clone was observed a handful of times. The V and J genes are TRBV4-2 and TRBJ2-1; 14 bases are shared with TRBD2. V shed 1 base and J 8 bases; nucleotides not matched to a gene: 4. Germline CDR1 reads LGHNA; CDR2 reads YNFKEQ. The CDR3 sequence is 16 residues long. Here the CDR3 DNA reads TGTGCCAGCAGCCAAGCCGGGACTAGCGGGAGCGATGAGCAGTTCTTC. Amino acid sequence: CASSQAGTSGSDEQFF.

The chain links TRBV5-5 to TRBJ2-7, with TRBD2 matching 8 bases. Trimming cost V 2 bases and J 1 base; bases outside gene matches: 11. CDR1 and CDR2 (germline): SGHKS, YYEKEE (reference sequence). The length of the CDR3 is 17 residues. In DNA form, the CDR3 reads TGTGCCAGCAGCTTTCGCTCCAGGGCTAGCGGGTCCTACGAGCAGTACTTC. This encodes CASSFRSRASGSYEQYF.

The V gene is TRBV11-2, the J gene TRBJ2-3; no clear D gene. In germline, CDR1 is SGHAT, CDR2 FQNNGV. This CDR3 comprises 12 residues. The V end lost 5 bases, the J end lost 4 bases, and 7 bases lay between the germline ends. This CDR3 is CASSPLADTQYF. The CDR3 DNA follows: TGTGCCAGCAGCCCCTTAGCAGATACGCAGTATTTT.

CDR3 in amino acids: CASSLPNYEQYF. CDR3 bases: TGTGCCAGCTCCCTACCTAACTACGAGCAGTACTTC. V and J are TRBV2 and TRBJ2-7; D call uncertain. The CDR3 has 12 residues. V lost 8 bases and J 3 bases, leaving 11 bases between the germline ends. Germline assignment: CDR1 SNHLY and CDR2 FYNNEI.

The rearrangement uses TRBV15 and TRBJ2-5, with 8 bases that match TRBD1. The germline gives CDR1 LNHNV, CDR2 YYDKDF (reference sequence). Trimming took 2 bases from V and 6 from J; bases not matched to a gene: 8. The CDR3 runs to 15 residues. The CDR3 here is CATSRQRDRKKTQYF. CDR3 nucleotide sequence: TGTGCCACCAGCAGACAACGGGACAGGAAAAAGACCCAGTACTTC.

The chain carries TRBV27 and TRBJ2-3; 9 bases are a match to TRBD2. Trimming removed 8 bases from V and 3 bases from J; junction bases left unmatched: 12. The CDR3 extends over 16 amino acids. From germline, CDR1 is MNHEY and CDR2 SMNVEV (reference sequence). For the CDR3, the DNA is TGTGCCAGCGGGGGCGGGAGGGCCCTCGGGACAGATACGCAGTATTTT. The encoded protein is CASGGGRALGTDTQYF.

The chain has TRBV4-2 and TRBJ2-7, with TRBD1 identical over 7 bases. Germline CDR1 is LGHNA and CDR2 is YNFKEQ. The CDR3 is made up of 12 amino acids. The trim removed 4 bases at V and 5 bases at J, leaving 2 bases unmatched. In DNA, the CDR3 is TGTGCCAGCAGCCCGACAGGGCACGAGCAGTACTTC. This encodes CASSPTGHEQYF.

About this clone itself: Sequence at one end of the junction differs from germline and may be a read error. The chain has TRBV2 and TRBJ1-6, with 7 bases aligning to TRBD1. The CDR3 has 13 residues. The germline CDR1 and CDR2 sequences are SNHLY and FYNNEI. CDR3 bases: TGTGCCAGCAGTGAAGCCCGGGGACAGCTTCTCGACTTT. It encodes CASSEARGQLLDF.

The chain employs TRBV23-1 and TRBJ1-5; TRBD1 matches 10 bases. TRBV23-1 is known as an ORF, though its function is uncertain. The CDR3 extends over 20 amino acids. With V trimmed by 3 bases and J by 5 bases, 19 bases remained unmatched. This chain's CDR3 is CASSQAVGTGDEITDQPQHF. The CDR3 DNA reads as TGCGCCAGCAGTCAGGCCGTTGGGACAGGGGACGAAATCACAGATCAGCCCCAGCATTTT.

The chain combines TRBV7-9 with TRBJ2-7; 7 positions agree with TRBD2. The CDR3 is 16 residues long. Germline V gene sequence: CDR1 SEHNR, CDR2 FQNEAQ (reference sequence). V gave up 0 bases and J gave up 0 bases; unmatched junction bases: 5. Here the CDR3 reads CASSLATGTTSYEQYF. The CDR3 DNA follows: TGTGCCAGCAGCTTAGCGACCGGGACTACCTCCTACGAGCAGTACTTC.

The rearrangement uses TRBV28 and TRBJ2-7; D might be TRBD2 (5 bases). CDR3 length equals 15 residues. The germline gives CDR1 MDHEN, CDR2 SYDVKM. Trimming pared 8 bases from V and 0 bases from J, leaving 17 bases between. The DNA of the CDR3 is TGTGCCAGCGGGCTTACTGTGGGGAGCTCCTACGAGCAGTACTTC. Encoded protein: CASGLTVGSSYEQYF.

J is TRBJ2-3 and V is TRBV4-3; D is undetermined. The CDR3 is made up of 15 amino acids. V shed 0 bases and J shed 2 bases, with 9 bases lying between them. Germline CDR1 and CDR2: LGHNA and YSLEER. CDR3 amino acids: CASSQDSVSTDTQYF. The CDR3 DNA sequence: TGCGCCAGCAGCCAAGATTCAGTCTCCACAGATACGCAGTATTTT.

In its sample, this clone was seen a few times. The rearrangement links TRBV5-1 to TRBJ1-1, with 9 bases matching TRBD1. The CDR3 runs 15 residues. Trimming took 4 bases from V and 1 from J; bases not matched to a gene: 5. Germline CDR1 is SGHRS and CDR2 is YFSETQ. DNA for the CDR3: TGCGCCAGCAGCGAAGGACAGGGGACGAACACTGAAGCTTTCTTT. It encodes CASSEGQGTNTEAFF.

V is TRBV27 and J is TRBJ2-3; TRBD1 aligns across 9 bases. Germline-derived CDR1 and CDR2 are MNHEY and SMNVEV (reference sequence). The CDR3 is 16 amino acids. V shed 1 base, J shed 6 bases, and the junction held 8 bases outside the gene matches. DNA for the CDR3: TGTGCCAGCAGTTTATACGGCGGACAGGGGCCGGATACGCAGTATTTT. Protein sequence: CASSLYGGQGPDTQYF.

The genes are TRBV7-8 and TRBJ2-7; the D gene is possibly TRBD1 (5 bases). CDR1 and CDR2 (germline): SGHVS, FQNEAQ. This CDR3 has 15 amino acids. Between the trimmed V and J ends, which lost 5 bases and 3 bases, there was a span of 17 bases. The CDR3: CASSPGRIGVYEQYF. The CDR3 region has the DNA TGTGCCAGCAGCCCCGGACGGATAGGGGTCTACGAGCAGTACTTC.

The chain links TRBV19 to TRBJ2-1, with 14 bases aligning to TRBD2. The CDR3 extends over 16 amino acids. The J segment lost 9 bases and the V segment lost 4 bases, leaving 8 bases of the junction unmatched. Germline V CDR1 and CDR2: LNHDA, SQIVND (reference sequence). The CDR3 reads CASSKTSGRAGGEQFF. Here the CDR3 DNA reads TGTGCCAGTAGTAAGACTAGCGGGAGGGCCGGCGGTGAGCAGTTCTTC.

V usage is TRBV27 and J usage is TRBJ2-3, with TRBD2 matching 11 bases. The CDR3 is made up of 16 amino acids. CDR1 MNHEY and CDR2 SMNVEV come from the germline V gene (reference sequence). J was trimmed by 3 bases and V by 3 bases; bases with no gene match: 5. In DNA, the CDR3 is TGTGCCAGCAGTTTCACTAGCGGGAGTAGGACAGATACGCAGTATTTT. This encodes CASSFTSGSRTDTQYF.